Below, one T cell receptor beta chain is given with its context. Antigen specificity is unknown. The time point was: newly diagnosed GD, antithyroid drugs for less than 3 months. There was RNA extracted from PBMCs, and the TCR library was made from it. Graves' disease diagnoses followed American Thyroid Association guidelines. Construction of TCR beta libraries relied on iRepertoire HTBI primers and on Arm-PCR targeting CDR3 regions. TCRdb ran MiXCR on the multiplex PCR reads and lists one entry per CDR3 protein. Here the sample spans approximately 360,000 distinct CDR3 sequences, 10% to 15% being singletons. This sample is part of a study of regulatory T cells in long-lasting Graves disease. Broader study findings: Persistent Graves' patients possessed reduced TCR diversity relative to recently diagnosed ones. Persistent disease showed a preference for TRBV28, TRBJ1-2 and TRBJ2-5.

CDR1 and CDR2 (germline): MNHEY, SMNVEV (reference sequence). The CDR3 runs to 15 residues. V lost 3 bases and J lost 4, with 14 bases in between. In addition, the sample was reused for a study of T cells in Graves' hyperthyroidism and ophthalmopathy. That investigation notes: With the HTBI primer set, the TCR CDR3 went through a first round of RT-PCR.

The clonotype comes from a woman between 18 and 30 years old with Graves disease. This chain connects TRBV27 to TRBJ2-3; D unclear. Specimen: peripheral blood mononuclear cells (PBMCs), collected at new diagnosis, from a patient treated with antithyroid drugs. Here the CDR3 reads CASSFQGPVADTQYF. The CDR3 nucleotides are TGTGCCAGCAGTTTCCAAGGGCCGGTCGCAGATACGCAGTATTTT.